This T cell receptor beta chain appears in the sequencing data of a study of CD8 T cells in ankylosing spondylitis. This CDR3 is built from 13 residues. Germline V gene lookup returns CDR1 MNHEY and CDR2 SVGAGI. J was trimmed by 6 bases and V by 4 bases; bases with no gene match: 4. TCRdb used MiXCR to reprocess the 5' RACE reads, holding one entry per CDR3 protein. Of around 430,000 distinct CDR3 sequences in the sample, 17% were seen once. Remarks on this clonotype: Its antigen is not known.

Whole-study results and caveats: According to the report, clones linked to the disease were significantly enriched in matched synovial fluid samples taken from ankylosing spondylitis patients. Several of the motif variants were reported before in synovial fluid and blood from reactive arthritis. In peripheral blood, disease-linked CD8+ clones occurred at relatively low frequencies. There was a TCR beta motif, made of 7 to 9 highly homologous variants, that appeared characteristic of ankylosing spondylitis blood.

The V and J genes are TRBV6-5 and TRBJ1-2; 8 bases fit TRBD1. The sequence derives from a male donor with ankylosing spondylitis. Sequenced: blood, either unsorted or a sorted T cell fraction (not recorded which). CDR3 sequence: CASSFRGQDGYTF. As DNA, the CDR3 is TGTGCCAGCAGTTTCAGGGGGCAGGATGGCTACACCTTC.